This TCR beta chain was sequenced during a study of blood T cell repertoires in COVID-19. As for the study in general: Acute and convalescent COVID-19 specimens originated in the United States, Italy and Spain. T cells, B-cell-depleted T cells, or PBMCs provided the cDNA or gDNA that served as material.

Germline values: CDR1 KGHSH, CDR2 LQKENI. V was clipped by 3 bases and J by 2 bases, with 11 bases between them. This CDR3 is built from 15 residues. Under the authors' procedure: By means of reference gene primer amplification, nucleated cell counts were estimated. The method was immunoSEQ multiplex PCR; TCRdb's version includes in-frame clones alone and lacks a portion of them. The V and J calls and the clone size are those of that table, but D and trimming were determined from the DNA. Among about 130,000 clones listed, around 82% were seen once. Sequenced: PBMCs or T cells enriched from blood (not recorded which). The clonotype originates from a woman in her 50s who had recovered from COVID-19. The gene calls are TRBV18 and TRBJ1-3; tentative D call: TRBD1 (6 bases). The CDR3 reads CASSPPGQPGNTIYF. DNA for the CDR3: TGTGCCAGCTCACCGCCGGGACAACCTGGAAACACCATATATTTT.